This T cell receptor (beta chain) was documented in a study of post-analysis software for immune sequencing data. The wider study: Some patients lacked subtype; others had relapsing-remitting, secondary progressive or progressive-relapsing disease.

CDR3 length: 13 residues. V shed 2 bases and J shed 4 bases, with 8 bases lying between them. Unique molecular identifiers featured in each of the TCR beta cDNA libraries. Between roughly 1 and 10 million T cells gave rise to some 490,000 cDNA molecules. TCRdb fed the PCR reads into MiXCR, producing one record per CDR3 protein. The profile shows 550,000 to 700,000 distinct CDR3 sequences, roughly two fifths of them singletons. General study results and limits: Clustering by F measure revealed strong co-clustering among samples prepared together in one batch. Controls had significantly higher normalized Chao1 diversity than multiple sclerosis patients. When patients were compared with controls, about five TRBV segments were more frequent, TRBV5-6, TRBV5-1 and TRBV20-1 among them.

On this clonotype: What it binds is not known.

Sequencing was performed on blood. The receptor was derived from a girl between 5 and 17 years old with multiple sclerosis. The chain joins TRBV12-3 or TRBV12-4 to TRBJ2-5; no reliable D call. The CDR3 loop reads CASSLTVRETQYF. The CDR3 region has the DNA TGTGCCAGCAGTTTAACAGTGCGAGAGACCCAGTACTTC.